The 24 T cell receptor beta chains presented below share a single source sample, sequenced in a study of T cells in Graves' hyperthyroidism and ophthalmopathy. It was RNA transcripts that yielded the amplified TCR beta CDR3 regions. During a first-round RT-PCR of the TCR CDR3, the HTBI primer set was used. TCRdb used MiXCR to reprocess the multiplex PCR reads, holding one entry per CDR3 protein. Here the sample spans about 59,000 distinct CDR3 sequences, approximately 57% being singletons. Material for sequencing was blood. Receptor source: a woman aged 60-75 years with Graves' ophthalmopathy.

In its sample, this clonotype was seen a few times. DNA of the CDR3: TGCAGCGCTCGGGACAGGCCCTACGAGCAGTACTTC. Translating it yields CSARDRPYEQYF. The V and J genes are TRBV29-1 and TRBJ2-7, with 8 nucleotides matching TRBD1. V was clipped by 7 bases and J by 2 bases; unmatched bases: 4. This CDR3 region has 12 residues. Germline assignment: CDR1 SQVTM and CDR2 ANQGSEA.

This clonotype was seen only a few times. The chain combines TRBV29-1 with TRBJ1-2; D is undetermined. Trimming stripped 4 bases from V and 0 bases from J, with 9 bases between. Germline CDR1 reads SQVTM; CDR2 reads ANQGSEA. The CDR3 extends over 13 amino acids. CDR3 nucleotides: TGCAGCGTTGGGGGTACCGCTAACTATGGCTACACCTTC. Its translation is CSVGGTANYGYTF.

V is TRBV20-1 and J is TRBJ2-7, with a weak D call TRBD2 (5 bases). Between the trimmed V and J ends, which lost 3 bases and 2 bases, there was a span of 8 bases. This CDR3 is built from 12 residues. The germline V gene has CDR1 DFQATT and CDR2 SNEGSKA (reference sequence). The CDR3 DNA sequence: TGCAGTGCTAGCGGGGATACCTACGAGCAGTACTTC. Its translation is CSASGDTYEQYF.

This clonotype was counted a single time. The chain's CDR3 is CSAIPGTTQYF. The CDR3 DNA reads TGCAGTGCTATCCCCGGGACTACCCAGTACTTC. The rearrangement joins TRBV20-1 to TRBJ2-5; D possibly corresponds to TRBD2 (6 bases). CDR1 and CDR2 from the germline V gene are DFQATT and SNEGSKA (reference sequence). V lost 4 bases and J 8 bases, leaving 11 bases between the germline ends. CDR3 length: 11 amino acids.

The table lists this clonotype with many counts. The V call is TRBV6-4, the J call TRBJ2-2, with D hard to call. Germline loops: CDR1 MRHNA, CDR2 SNTAGT. The CDR3 sequence is 13 residues long. V shed 3 bases and J shed 6 bases, with 8 bases lying between them. Here the CDR3 DNA reads TGTGCCAGCAGTGAAAAGGACCCCGGGGAGCTGTTTTTT. Translation: CASSEKDPGELFF.

This clonotype was recorded at least ten times. The V call is TRBV6-1, the J call TRBJ2-1, with 13 bases identical to TRBD2. J gave up 7 bases and V 2 bases, and 11 bases lay outside the gene matches. The CDR3 is made up of 18 amino acids. Germline values: CDR1 MNHNS, CDR2 SASEGT. The chain's CDR3 is CASSERWGLAGLSNEQFF. The CDR3 DNA reads as TGTGCCAGCAGTGAAAGATGGGGACTAGCGGGATTGTCGAATGAGCAGTTCTTC.

The genes are TRBV11-2 and TRBJ2-3; 9 nucleotides match TRBD1. In germline, CDR1 is SGHAT, CDR2 FQNNGV. Trimming took 4 bases from V and 9 from J; bases not matched to a gene: 8. CDR3 length: 14 residues. This chain's CDR3 is CASSSGLGQGTQYF. In nucleotides, the CDR3 is TGTGCCAGCAGCTCAGGGCTCGGACAGGGGACGCAGTATTTT.

This clonotype came up many times. V is TRBV12-3 or TRBV12-4 and J is TRBJ1-2; 7 positions agree with TRBD1. CDR3 size: 13 residues. The trim removed 3 bases at V and 8 bases at J, leaving 6 bases unmatched. The CDR3 nucleotides read TGTGCCAGCAGTTTCGGGCAGGGGGACGGCTACACCTTC. Encoded protein: CASSFGQGDGYTF.

This clonotype appeared once. The V call is TRBV7-2, the J call TRBJ2-5; D is tentatively TRBD1 or TRBD2 (5 bases each). Trimming pared 7 bases from V and 2 bases from J, leaving 26 bases between. The CDR3 loop spans 18 amino acids. Germline V lookup: CDR1 SGHTA, CDR2 FQGNSA. In nucleotides, the CDR3 is TGTGCCAGCATCCTCCGGGGCACCTCGCGAGATACGCAAGAGACCCAGTACTTC. This translates into CASILRGTSRDTQETQYF.

This clonotype was seen repeatedly, ten times or more. J is TRBJ2-4 and V is TRBV28; tentatively, D is TRBD1 (6 bases). Deletions cut 4 bases from V and 3 bases from J, with 10 bases between. In germline, CDR1 is MDHEN, CDR2 SYDVKM. The CDR3 sequence is 14 residues long. The CDR3 DNA sequence: TGTGCCAGCAGTTCGACAGGATTCAAAAACATTCAGTACTTC. Protein product: CASSSTGFKNIQYF.

The CDR3 DNA reads TGTGCCAGCAGTATAACAGGGGAGGGAGAGACCCAGTACTTC. As protein: CASSITGEGETQYF. This chain connects TRBV25-1 to TRBJ2-5, with D perhaps given as TRBD1 or TRBD2 (7 bases each). This CDR3 is 14 amino acids long. Germline CDR1 is MGHDK and CDR2 is SYGVNS. V was clipped by 5 bases and J by 4 bases, with 14 bases between them. Based on the CDR3 plus reference TRBV25-1 and TRBJ2-5, the full variable domain is EADIYQTPRYLVIGTGKKITLECSQTMGHDKMYWYQQDPGMELHLIHYSYGVNSTEKGDLSSESTVSRIRTEHFPLTLESARPSHTSQYLCASSITGEGETQYFGPGTRLLVL.

This clonotype is a singleton in its sample. The chain links TRBV10-3 to TRBJ1-2; D is perhaps TRBD1 (6 bases). The germline V and J ends were trimmed by 4 bases and 5 bases, with 17 bases remaining between them. Germline V CDR1 and CDR2: ENHRY, SYGVKD. The CDR3 has 15 residues. DNA of the CDR3: TGTGCCATCAGTGCTCAGGGGAATTCGATTTATGGCTACACCTTC. It yields the protein CAISAQGNSIYGYTF.

At least ten counts were recorded for this clonotype. This chain joins TRBV2 and TRBJ2-3; no reliable D call. Per germline, CDR1 SNHLY and CDR2 FYNNEI. V was trimmed by 1 base and J by 2 bases, leaving 7 bases between them. CDR3 size: 14 residues. The CDR3 sequence is CASSEDHPTDTQYF. The CDR3 DNA reads TGTGCCAGCAGTGAAGACCACCCCACAGATACGCAGTATTTT.

This clonotype was seen ten or more times. This sequence joins TRBV19 and TRBJ1-1; perhaps TRBD1 as D (5 bases). V was pared by 4 bases and J by 1 base, with 10 bases between. The CDR3 is 14 residues long. In germline, CDR1 is LNHDA, CDR2 SQIVND (reference sequence). The CDR3, as DNA: TGTGCCAGTAGTACCGACAGAAGGAACACTGAAGCTTTCTTT. Residues: CASSTDRRNTEAFF.

The sample holds many counts of this clonotype. The rearrangement joins TRBV20-1 to TRBJ2-1; TRBD2 matches at 10 bases. The CDR3 consists of 14 residues. V was pared by 8 bases and J by 6 bases, with 10 bases of the junction left unmatched. Germline CDR1 reads DFQATT; CDR2 reads SNEGSKA (reference sequence). The CDR3 DNA follows: TGCAGTTCCTTCCTAGCGGGAGCCCTCAATGAGCAGTTCTTC. This codes for CSSFLAGALNEQFF.

This clonotype was picked up many times. This sequence joins TRBV11-2 and TRBJ2-2; no definite D call. CDR1 is SGHAT, CDR2 FQNNGV, per germline. CDR3 size: 12 residues. V was clipped by 1 base and J by 6 bases, with 3 bases between them. The CDR3 DNA reads TGTGCCAGCAGCTTAGGCTCCGGGGAGCTGTTTTTT. It specifies CASSLGSGELFF.

The genes are TRBV5-1 and TRBJ2-7, with D maybe TRBD2 (5 bases). Germline V lookup: CDR1 SGHRS, CDR2 YFSETQ. The V end was cut by 0 bases, the J end by 7 bases, with 17 bases between. There are 15 residues in the CDR3. The CDR3 DNA follows: TGCGCCAGCAGCTTGGAGACGGTCACCGGGGATGAGCAGTACTTC. Its translation: CASSLETVTGDEQYF.

This clonotype has at least ten counts. The CDR3 sequence is CSGRQGGDEKLFF. The CDR3 bases are TGCAGCGGTCGACAGGGGGGGGATGAAAAACTGTTTTTT. The chain recombines TRBV29-1 with TRBJ1-4; 9 nucleotides align to TRBD1. V was pared by 7 bases and J by 6 bases, with 6 bases of the junction left unmatched. This CDR3 spans 13 amino acids. CDR1 and CDR2 (germline): SQVTM, ANQGSEA.

V usage is TRBV29-1 and J usage is TRBJ1-2, with D possibly TRBD1 on 6 matching bases. Trimming left V 2 bases short and J 4 bases short, with 11 bases between. The CDR3 is 13 amino acids. Germline V gene sequence: CDR1 SQVTM, CDR2 ANQGSEA. CDR3 nucleotide sequence: TGCAGCGTTGAACACGGGGGCGGCTATGGCTACACCTTC. Its translation is CSVEHGGGYGYTF.

The V gene is TRBV28, the J gene TRBJ1-1, with a tentative D call TRBD1 (5 bases). The CDR3 length is 10 residues. Looked up from germline, CDR1 is MDHEN and CDR2 is SYDVKM. The germline V and J ends were trimmed by 3 bases and 10 bases, with 6 bases remaining between them. This CDR3 is CASSLGLAFF. In nucleotides, the CDR3 is TGTGCCAGCAGTTTGGGGCTAGCTTTCTTT. The full variable domain, rest sourced from reference TRBV28 and TRBJ1-1, is DVKVTQSSRYLVKRTGEKVFLECVQDMDHENMFWYRQDPGLGLRLIYFSYDVKMKEKGDIPEGYSVSREKKERFSLILESASTNQTSMYLCASSLGLAFFGQGTRLTVV.

In its sample, this clonotype is medium-sized. The CDR3 DNA sequence: TGTGCCAGCAGCTTTTTTGACAGGAACTATGGCTACACCTTC. This translates into CASSFFDRNYGYTF. The chain recombines TRBV7-2 with TRBJ1-2; TRBD1 might be the D (6 bases). The V end lost 3 bases, the J end lost 2 bases, and 10 bases lay between the germline ends. This CDR3 has 14 amino acids. Germline-derived CDR1 and CDR2 are SGHTA and FQGNSA.

This clonotype is medium-sized. The chain uses TRBV10-3 and TRBJ1-2; 10 nucleotides line up with TRBD1. V trimming: 4 bases; J trimming: 8 bases; junction bases outside the gene matches: 4. Looked up from germline, CDR1 is ENHRY and CDR2 is SYGVKD. CDR3 length equals 13 residues. CDR3 nucleotide sequence: TGTGCCATCAGTGCAGGACAGGGGGGCGGCTACACCTTC. Protein product: CAISAGQGGGYTF.

This clonotype was observed at least ten times. The V call is TRBV6-1, the J call TRBJ1-1; possibly TRBD1 for D (6 bases). The germline CDR1 and CDR2 sequences are MNHNS and SASEGT. Trimming pared 5 bases from V and 0 bases from J, leaving 13 bases between. The CDR3 is 15 residues long. The CDR3 coding sequence is TGTGCCAGCAGTCGCAACAGGGAGTTGAACACTGAAGCTTTCTTT. As protein: CASSRNRELNTEAFF.

This clonotype was seen many times. The CDR3 reads CASSIPRGASYNEQFF. The CDR3 nucleotides read TGTGCCAGTAGTATCCCCAGGGGGGCCTCTTACAATGAGCAGTTCTTC. V usage is TRBV19 and J usage is TRBJ2-1, with D possibly matching TRBD1 (7 bases). The CDR3 has 16 amino acids. Trimming stripped 3 bases from V and 4 bases from J, with 16 bases between. Per the germline V gene, CDR1 is LNHDA and CDR2 is SQIVND (reference sequence). The whole variable domain, filled in from reference TRBV19 and TRBJ2-1, reads DGGITQSPKYLFRKEGQNVTLSCEQNLNHDAMYWYRQDPGQGLRLIYYSQIVNDFQKGDIAEGYSVSREKKESFPLTVTSAQKNPTAFYLCASSIPRGASYNEQFFGPGTRLTVL.